This T cell receptor (beta chain) was identified during a study of fetal regulatory T cell absence and autoimmunity. Looking at the study overall: IPEX patients had exocrine pancreas autoimmunity without clinical diabetes.

The study, taken as a whole, reports: Pancreas TCRs were oligoclonally enriched versus cord blood, some clones over 95-fold.

The assay was run at survey level. Using immunoSEQ multiplex PCR, the repertoire was profiled, and TCRdb retains in-frame clones only, with some absent. The table records 95,000 or so clones, about 78% of them present only once. Concerning this clone itself: The antigen is unknown.

This CDR3 region has 12 residues. Germline CDR1 reads MNHEY; CDR2 reads SVGAGI. Between the trimmed V and J ends, which lost 6 bases and 4 bases, there was a span of 10 bases. V gene TRBV6-5 combines with J gene TRBJ2-7, with unresolved D. The specimen was pancreas tissue. This sequence was found in a male donor with IPEX syndrome. The CDR3 nucleotides are TGTGCCAGCAGGGGCAATGGGTACGAGCAGTACTTC. This gives the protein CASRGNGYEQYF.